This TCR beta chain was obtained from a study of T-cell memory formation after mild COVID-19. Study at large: Clusters were largely donor specific.

Each CDR3 protein gets one entry after TCRdb re-called the 5' RACE reads with MiXCR. The sample includes about 340,000 distinct CDR3 sequences, roughly 13% of them seen just once. For this clonotype: Its antigen is currently unknown.

General study findings and limits: The CD4+ clones that contracted clustered mainly within CM and EM, and the CD8+ clones concentrated in EMRA.

Germline CDR1 is SGHRS and CDR2 is YFSETQ. V lost 6 bases to trimming and J lost 4 bases; unmatched junction nucleotides: 13. The CDR3 has 17 residues. The sequencing sample was made of PBMCs or a T cell subset sorted from them (not recorded which). The TCR was taken from a man aged 18 to 30 who had mild COVID-19 (a few samples of this study predate the infection). Cell type and time point are not known. V is TRBV5-1 and J is TRBJ2-3, with 11 nucleotides matching TRBD1. The CDR3 region is CASNTRTGGPLADTQYF. CDR3 nucleotides: TGCGCCAGCAACACCCGGACAGGGGGCCCACTTGCAGATACGCAGTATTTT. The variable domain in full, completed from reference TRBV5-1 and TRBJ2-3, reads KAGVTQTPRYLIKTRGQQVTLSCSPISGHRSVSWYQQTPGQGLQFLFEYFSETQRNKGNFPGRFSGRQFSNSRSEMNVSTLELGDSALYLCASNTRTGGPLADTQYFGPGTRLTVL.